A selection of T cell receptor beta chains follows, all from one sample in a study of molecular identifiers for immune sequencing clone quantification. TCRdb fed the PCR reads into MiXCR, producing one record per CDR3 protein. The sample holds 460,000 or so distinct CDR3 sequences, roughly 24% seen once. Sequenced: naive CD8+ T cells from blood, with Jurkat cell RNA spiked in. Receptor source: a human donor in good health. Some libraries in this study had Jurkat cell RNA spiked in. Each CDR3 is given with its conserved first and last residue. A D gene is named only where the DNA matches it firmly. Not every row has a clone size; where given, it reads once, few, many or a size class.

CDR3 protein	CDR3 DNA	clone size	D gene	V gene	J gene	CDR3 length
CAYPPQHF	TGTGCCTATCCACCCCAGCATTTT	many	-	TRBV30	TRBJ1-5	8
CASRTTGTERTQETQYF	TGTGCCAGCAGGACTACCGGGACAGAGCGAACACAAGAGACCCAGTACTTC	-	TRBD1	TRBV7-9	TRBJ2-5	17
CASSISSGFIEAFF	TGTGCCAGTAGTATATCGAGCGGATTTATTGAAGCTTTCTTT	many	-	TRBV19	TRBJ1-1	14
CANRPNSGANVLTF	TGTGCCAATAGACCGAACTCTGGGGCCAACGTCCTGACTTTC	few	-	TRBV12-3/TRBV12-4	TRBJ2-6	14
CSAESKASSYKQYF	TGCAGTGCCGAAAGCAAGGCGTCCTCCTACAAGCAGTACTTC	-	-	TRBV20-1	TRBJ2-7	14
CASSSSYNSNEQFF	TGTGCCAGCAGCTCTTCTTATAATAGCAATGAGCAGTTCTTC	-	-	TRBV7-9	TRBJ2-1	14
CASSMPLNTEAFF	TGTGCCAGTAGTATGCCCCTGAACACTGAAGCTTTCTTT	-	-	TRBV19	TRBJ1-1	13
CAWSDTSWRGYTF	TGTGCCTGGAGCGACACTTCATGGCGTGGCTACACCTTC	-	-	TRBV30	TRBJ1-2	13
CASSAQWTGNNYGYTF	TGTGCCAGCAGTGCACAGTGGACAGGGAACAACTATGGCTACACCTTC	few	TRBD1	TRBV28	TRBJ1-2	16
CSATIAGGIYNEQFF	TGCAGTGCTACTATAGCGGGGGGGATTTACAATGAGCAGTTCTTC	many	TRBD2	TRBV20-1	TRBJ2-1	15
CASSYPRGSNTEAFF	TGTGCCAGCAGTTACCCCCGCGGATCTAACACTGAAGCTTTCTTT	-	-	TRBV6-5	TRBJ1-1	15
CASNPAGSVYEQYF	TGTGCCAGCAACCCAGCGGGAAGCGTCTACGAGCAGTACTTC	-	TRBD2	TRBV6-1	TRBJ2-7	14
CASSLVAGDLNTQYF	TGTGCCAGCAGCTTGGTAGCGGGGGATCTAAATACGCAGTATTTT	many	TRBD2	TRBV5-4	TRBJ2-3	15
CACSQDMGLTEETQYF	TGCGCCTGCAGCCAAGATATGGGACTAACAGAAGAGACCCAGTACTTC	once	TRBD2	TRBV4-1	TRBJ2-5	16
CASSQDGYSRYQETQYF	TGTGCCAGCAGCCAAGACGGATATTCTAGGTACCAAGAGACCCAGTACTTC	many	-	TRBV11-2	TRBJ2-5	17
CASSYTRPTRNIQYF	TGTGCCAGCAGCTATACTCGGCCGACCAGAAACATTCAGTACTTC	-	-	TRBV5-3	TRBJ2-4	15
CSARDRGGNYGYTF	TGCAGTGCTAGAGATCGTGGCGGCAACTATGGCTACACCTTC	few	-	TRBV20-1	TRBJ1-2	14
CSAMEASGSYSYEQYF	TGCAGTGCTATGGAGGCTAGCGGGTCTTACTCCTACGAGCAGTACTTC	many	TRBD2	TRBV20-1	TRBJ2-7	16
CASSTGSHTEAFF	TGTGCCAGTAGTACCGGTAGCCACACTGAAGCTTTCTTT	-	-	TRBV19	TRBJ1-1	13
CASSPSKNTEAFF	TGTGCCAGTAGCCCGTCGAAAAACACTGAAGCTTTCTTT	few	-	TRBV19	TRBJ1-1	13
CASSWGLAAAYEQYF	TGTGCCAGCAGCTGGGGACTAGCGGCCGCCTACGAGCAGTACTTC	many	TRBD2	TRBV5-6	TRBJ2-7	15
CATGEGHEQFF	TGTGCCACAGGGGAGGGCCATGAGCAGTTCTTC	few	TRBD2	TRBV24-1	TRBJ2-1	11
CASSQEDRYQPQHF	TGCGCCAGCAGCCAAGAAGACAGGTATCAGCCCCAGCATTTT	few	-	TRBV4-1	TRBJ1-5	14
CSARVVNEQFF	TGCAGTGCCAGAGTTGTCAATGAGCAGTTCTTC	many	-	TRBV20-1	TRBJ2-1	11
CASSLGTWHTF	TGTGCCAGCAGTTTAGGGACCTGGCACACCTTC	-	-	TRBV12-3/TRBV12-4	TRBJ1-2	11
CASSLLPWTEAFF	TGTGCCAGCAGCTTATTACCGTGGACTGAAGCTTTCTTT	many	-	TRBV7-9	TRBJ1-1	13
CASSSSSLRVEAIEAFF	TGTGCCAGCAGCTCATCATCCCTGAGGGTAGAGGCCATTGAAGCTTTCTTT	few	-	TRBV5-6	TRBJ1-1	17
CASSPLQGNTIYF	TGTGCCAGCAGCCCATTACAAGGAAACACCATATATTTT	few	-	TRBV5-6	TRBJ1-3	13
CASSSEEYSNQPQHF	TGTGCCAGCAGTTCTGAGGAGTATAGCAATCAGCCCCAGCATTTT	many	-	TRBV12-3/TRBV12-4	TRBJ1-5	15
CASSGGGVGETYNEQFF	TGCGCCAGCAGTGGCGGCGGAGTCGGAGAAACCTACAATGAGCAGTTCTTC	-	-	TRBV10-1	TRBJ2-1	17
CASSMGLALYEQYF	TGTGCCAGCAGTATGGGACTGGCCCTCTACGAGCAGTACTTC	few	-	TRBV27	TRBJ2-7	14
CAWSGSHEQYF	TGTGCCTGGAGCGGGTCCCACGAGCAGTACTTC	-	-	TRBV30	TRBJ2-7	11
CASSRDWRGRTDTQYF	TGCGCCAGCAGTAGGGATTGGCGGGGGCGTACAGATACGCAGTATTTT	few	-	TRBV5-1	TRBJ2-3	16
CASSSTDGKETQYF	TGTGCCAGCAGCTCGACGGACGGAAAAGAGACCCAGTACTTC	-	-	TRBV7-2	TRBJ2-5	14
CASSLATDTTGELFF	TGTGCCAGCAGCTTAGCCACAGATACCACCGGGGAGCTGTTTTTT	many	-	TRBV7-9	TRBJ2-2	15
CASSSTGRLSEQYF	TGTGCCAGCAGTTCGACAGGGAGGCTGAGCGAGCAGTACTTC	many	-	TRBV28	TRBJ2-7	14
CASSPGTGNTGELFF	TGTGCCAGCAGTCCCGGGACAGGCAACACCGGGGAGCTGTTTTTT	many	TRBD1	TRBV2	TRBJ2-2	15
CASTQYKNTEAFF	TGTGCCAGCACCCAATACAAGAACACTGAAGCTTTCTTT	few	-	TRBV6-5	TRBJ1-1	13
CASSPYPRDNYGYTF	TGCGCCAGCAGCCCTTACCCCCGGGACAACTATGGCTACACCTTC	few	-	TRBV4-3	TRBJ1-2	15
CASSPGQGKDEQYF	TGTGCCAGCAGCCCGGGACAGGGGAAGGACGAGCAGTACTTC	few	TRBD1	TRBV11-2	TRBJ2-7	14
CSVEDYGGGAFF	TGCAGCGTTGAAGATTACGGGGGGGGAGCTTTCTTT	many	-	TRBV29-1	TRBJ1-1	12